The entry that follows covers one T cell receptor beta chain sequence. These data are taken from a study of T cells after somatic rescue of genetic block. Repertoires were generated with immunoSEQ multiplex PCR, while TCRdb's copy carries only in-frame clones and drops some. The sample carries tens of thousands of clones, 90% to 96% recorded once. This CDR3 region has 13 residues. CDR1 and CDR2 (germline): MNHEY, SVGAGI. V shed 2 bases and J 3 bases; nucleotides not matched to a gene: 0. The clonotype was recovered from a child less than two years old. The rearrangement links TRBV6-5 to TRBJ1-1, with 7 positions matching TRBD1. The sequencing input was peripheral blood mononuclear cells (PBMCs). The CDR3 is CASSYDRDTEAFF. The DNA for the CDR3 is TGTGCCAGCAGTTACGACAGGGACACTGAAGCTTTCTTT.